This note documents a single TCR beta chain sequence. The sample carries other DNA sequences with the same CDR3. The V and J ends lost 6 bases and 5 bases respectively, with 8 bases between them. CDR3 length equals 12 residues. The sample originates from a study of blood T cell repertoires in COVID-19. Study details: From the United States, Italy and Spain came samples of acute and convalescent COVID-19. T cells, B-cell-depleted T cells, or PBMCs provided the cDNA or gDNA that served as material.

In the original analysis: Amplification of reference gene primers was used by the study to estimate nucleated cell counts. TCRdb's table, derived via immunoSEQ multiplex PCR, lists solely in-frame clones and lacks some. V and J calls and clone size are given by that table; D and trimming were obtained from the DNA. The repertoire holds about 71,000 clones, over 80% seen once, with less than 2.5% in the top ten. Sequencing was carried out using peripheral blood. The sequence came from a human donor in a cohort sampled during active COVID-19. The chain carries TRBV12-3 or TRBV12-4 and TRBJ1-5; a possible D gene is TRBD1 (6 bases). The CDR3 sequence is CASSPGDQPQHF. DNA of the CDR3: TGTGCCAGCAGCCCAGGGGATCAGCCCCAGCATTTT.